This TCR beta chain was observed in a study of neurological immune-mediated disorders. This clonotype was counted only a few times. One junction end does not reproduce the germline sequence, and a read error may be involved. Germline V gene lookup returns CDR1 KGHSH and CDR2 LQKENI. The CDR3 totals 12 residues. With 10-nucleotide random UMIs included, cDNA was synthesized by 5'RACE. Over 200 million TCR-beta sequences, together covering 15-18 subjects, were produced by every individual sequencing run that was carried out. TCRdb fed the 5' RACE reads into MiXCR, producing one record per CDR3 protein. The data hold nearly 30,000 distinct CDR3 sequences, with roughly an eighth observed a single time. Individuals who volunteered at a blood bank located in Maryland, USA, made up the group of healthy controls. PBMCs numbering 2 million and stored at -80 C yielded the unsorted libraries.

The genes are TRBV18 and TRBJ2-7; TRBD2 aligns across 9 bases. Input material: PBMCs. The TCR originated in a woman in her sixties in good health. The CDR3 nucleotides read TGTGCCAGCTCACCAGTAGCGGGGGTAGTGGACTTC. Amino acid sequence: CASSPVAGVVDF.